The rows below give T cell receptor beta chains drawn from one sample of a study of T cells after yellow fever vaccination. TCRdb reprocessed the 5' RACE reads via MiXCR and lists one record per CDR3 protein. Here the sample spans a few hundred thousand distinct CDR3 sequences, 15% to 20% being singletons. Material: PBMCs, obtained 15 days after the yellow fever booster vaccination. The receptors were sampled from a man aged 25-40 years who received the YFV17D yellow fever vaccine. The CDR3 runs from the conserved cysteine through the conserved F or W. The order of the fields is V gene, J gene, D gene, clone size, CDR3 protein, CDR3 DNA. The D gene is left open where the match is weak. Size is stated for part of the rows, as once, few or many counts, or as a class when the clone is expanded.

V gene: TRBV5-6
J gene: TRBJ2-5
D gene: .
clone size: few
CDR3 protein: CASSLFAGAETQYF
CDR3 DNA: TGTGCCAGCAGCTTATTCGCCGGGGCCGAGACCCAGTACTTC

V gene: TRBV7-8
J gene: TRBJ2-1
D gene: .
clone size: .
CDR3 protein: CASSLAGGLKRPYNEQFF
CDR3 DNA: TGTGCCAGCAGCTTAGCGGGTGGTTTGAAGCGCCCCTACAATGAGCAGTTCTTC

V gene: TRBV5-1
J gene: TRBJ2-1
D gene: .
clone size: few
CDR3 protein: CASSLDPRPSYNEQFF
CDR3 DNA: TGCGCCAGCAGCTTGGATCCGAGGCCCTCCTACAATGAGCAGTTCTTC

V gene: TRBV7-2
J gene: TRBJ2-2
D gene: .
clone size: few
CDR3 protein: CASSLGSRPNTGELFF
CDR3 DNA: TGTGCCAGCAGCTTAGGCAGTCGACCGAACACCGGGGAGCTGTTTTTT

V gene: TRBV11-1
J gene: TRBJ2-6
D gene: TRBD2
clone size: .
CDR3 protein: CASSLGLAGVSSGANVLTF
CDR3 DNA: TGTGCCAGCAGCTTAGGTCTCGCGGGAGTTAGCTCTGGGGCCAACGTCCTGACTTTC

V gene: TRBV20-1
J gene: TRBJ2-7
D gene: TRBD2
clone size: few
CDR3 protein: CSARGGEGPYEQYF
CDR3 DNA: TGCAGTGCTAGAGGAGGGGAGGGTCCCTACGAGCAGTACTTC

V gene: TRBV18
J gene: TRBJ1-1
D gene: .
clone size: few
CDR3 protein: CASSPLNTDLGRRTEAFF
CDR3 DNA: TGTGCCAGCTCACCACTGAATACCGACTTGGGACGGAGGACTGAAGCTTTCTTT

V gene: TRBV6-2/TRBV6-3
J gene: TRBJ2-2
D gene: TRBD2
clone size: few
CDR3 protein: CASRTTSGAVGELFF
CDR3 DNA: TGTGCCAGCAGAACCACTAGCGGAGCGGTCGGGGAGCTGTTTTTT

V gene: TRBV20-1
J gene: TRBJ2-7
D gene: TRBD2
clone size: few
CDR3 protein: CSASRGGDEQYF
CDR3 DNA: TGCAGTGCTAGCCGCGGGGGGGACGAGCAGTACTTC

V gene: TRBV20-1
J gene: TRBJ2-1
D gene: .
clone size: .
CDR3 protein: CSAANWRGSLYSYNEQFF
CDR3 DNA: TGCAGTGCTGCCAATTGGAGAGGGAGCCTCTATTCCTACAATGAGCAGTTCTTC

V gene: TRBV20-1
J gene: TRBJ2-1
D gene: .
clone size: many
CDR3 protein: CSARTSAYNEQFF
CDR3 DNA: TGCAGTGCTAGAACTAGTGCTTACAATGAGCAGTTCTTC

V gene: TRBV5-4
J gene: TRBJ2-1
D gene: TRBD2
clone size: few
CDR3 protein: CASSLGLAGGFNEQFF
CDR3 DNA: TGTGCCAGCAGCTTGGGATTAGCGGGCGGTTTCAATGAGCAGTTCTTC

V gene: TRBV7-8
J gene: TRBJ2-5
D gene: .
clone size: few
CDR3 protein: CASSLAASRRETQYF
CDR3 DNA: TGTGCCAGCAGCTTAGCAGCGAGTCGGAGGGAGACCCAGTACTTC

V gene: TRBV27
J gene: TRBJ2-6
D gene: TRBD1
clone size: .
CDR3 protein: CASSFSTGGSPGANVLTF
CDR3 DNA: TGTGCCAGCAGTTTTTCGACAGGGGGCTCCCCTGGGGCCAACGTCCTGACTTTC

V gene: TRBV5-4
J gene: TRBJ2-7
D gene: .
clone size: few
CDR3 protein: CASSLVGGTSYEQYF
CDR3 DNA: TGTGCCAGCAGCTTGGTTGGGGGTACCTCCTACGAGCAGTACTTC

V gene: TRBV10-2
J gene: TRBJ2-7
D gene: TRBD2
clone size: few
CDR3 protein: CATVGLADSYEQYF
CDR3 DNA: TGCGCCACCGTGGGACTAGCGGATTCCTACGAGCAGTACTTC

V gene: TRBV4-3
J gene: TRBJ2-2
D gene: TRBD2
clone size: few
CDR3 protein: CASSQDLAGGPPRELFF
CDR3 DNA: TGCGCCAGCAGCCAAGATCTGGCGGGAGGGCCCCCGAGGGAGCTGTTTTTT

V gene: TRBV20-1
J gene: TRBJ2-1
D gene: .
clone size: few
CDR3 protein: CSARVHTSAGEQFF
CDR3 DNA: TGCAGTGCTAGAGTCCATACATCCGCAGGAGAGCAGTTCTTC

V gene: TRBV18
J gene: TRBJ2-5
D gene: .
clone size: .
CDR3 protein: CANSRGITQTQYF
CDR3 DNA: TGTGCCAACTCCCGGGGGATCACGCAGACCCAGTACTTC

V gene: TRBV18
J gene: TRBJ2-7
D gene: TRBD1
clone size: .
CDR3 protein: CASSPLVGTDSYEQYF
CDR3 DNA: TGTGCCAGCTCACCATTAGTCGGGACAGACTCCTACGAGCAGTACTTC

V gene: TRBV18
J gene: TRBJ2-7
D gene: TRBD1
clone size: .
CDR3 protein: CASSRGGQLDEQYF
CDR3 DNA: TGTGCCAGCTCACGAGGGGGACAGCTCGACGAGCAGTACTTC

V gene: TRBV24-1
J gene: TRBJ2-3
D gene: TRBD2
clone size: once
CDR3 protein: CATSEWTSGRTDTQYF
CDR3 DNA: TGTGCCACCAGTGAATGGACTAGCGGGAGAACAGATACGCAGTATTTT

V gene: TRBV27
J gene: TRBJ2-5
D gene: .
clone size: few
CDR3 protein: CASSLSRGTQYF
CDR3 DNA: TGTGCCAGCAGTTTATCGAGGGGGACCCAGTACTTC

V gene: TRBV7-2
J gene: TRBJ2-5
D gene: TRBD2
clone size: few
CDR3 protein: CASSPGGLAGIQETQYF
CDR3 DNA: TGTGCCAGCAGCCCAGGTGGGCTAGCGGGGATACAAGAGACCCAGTACTTC

V gene: TRBV16
J gene: TRBJ2-7
D gene: .
clone size: .
CDR3 protein: CASSQKGRLSTYEQYF
CDR3 DNA: TGTGCCAGCAGCCAAAAGGGGAGGCTTAGCACCTACGAGCAGTACTTC

V gene: TRBV9
J gene: TRBJ2-1
D gene: .
clone size: .
CDR3 protein: CASSSQHTSRLYEQFF
CDR3 DNA: TGTGCCAGCAGCTCTCAGCATACCTCAAGGCTCTATGAGCAGTTCTTC

V gene: TRBV7-2
J gene: TRBJ2-2
D gene: .
clone size: .
CDR3 protein: CASSLGRSNTGELFF
CDR3 DNA: TGTGCCAGCAGCTTGGGGCGATCGAACACCGGGGAGCTGTTTTTT

V gene: TRBV6-1
J gene: TRBJ2-2
D gene: TRBD1
clone size: few
CDR3 protein: CASSRADRVRTGELFF
CDR3 DNA: TGTGCCAGCAGTCGCGCTGACAGGGTACGGACCGGGGAGCTGTTTTTT

V gene: TRBV24-1
J gene: TRBJ2-1
D gene: .
clone size: .
CDR3 protein: CATSETASSYNEQFF
CDR3 DNA: TGTGCCACCAGTGAAACAGCGAGCTCCTACAATGAGCAGTTCTTC

V gene: TRBV9
J gene: TRBJ2-6
D gene: .
clone size: few
CDR3 protein: CASSASGSVRLIGANVLTF
CDR3 DNA: TGTGCCAGCAGCGCTAGTGGGTCCGTCCGTTTGATTGGGGCCAACGTCCTGACTTTC

V gene: TRBV6-5
J gene: TRBJ2-7
D gene: .
clone size: once
CDR3 protein: CASSYPAAPYEQYF
CDR3 DNA: TGTGCCAGCAGTTACCCCGCGGCACCCTACGAGCAGTACTTC

V gene: TRBV7-9
J gene: TRBJ2-2
D gene: .
clone size: many
CDR3 protein: CASSPTRTAAGELFF
CDR3 DNA: TGTGCCAGCAGCCCCACGAGGACCGCAGCCGGGGAGCTGTTTTTT

V gene: TRBV6-5
J gene: TRBJ2-5
D gene: .
clone size: .
CDR3 protein: CASQSTGRVETQYF
CDR3 DNA: TGTGCCAGCCAGTCTACAGGGAGGGTAGAGACCCAGTACTTC

V gene: TRBV20-1
J gene: TRBJ2-1
D gene: TRBD2
clone size: .
CDR3 protein: CSARDGLAGRNEQFF
CDR3 DNA: TGCAGTGCTAGAGACGGACTAGCGGGAAGGAATGAGCAGTTCTTC

V gene: TRBV24-1
J gene: TRBJ2-1
D gene: TRBD1
clone size: few
CDR3 protein: CATTSGTGLNEQFF
CDR3 DNA: TGTGCCACCACCTCCGGGACAGGCCTCAATGAGCAGTTCTTC

V gene: TRBV7-9
J gene: TRBJ2-3
D gene: .
clone size: .
CDR3 protein: CASSLVTDDTQYF
CDR3 DNA: TGTGCCAGCAGCTTGGTAACCGACGATACGCAGTATTTT

V gene: TRBV10-3
J gene: TRBJ2-7
D gene: .
clone size: .
CDR3 protein: CAISEGLWEQYF
CDR3 DNA: TGTGCCATCAGTGAGGGATTGTGGGAGCAGTACTTC

V gene: TRBV7-8
J gene: TRBJ2-7
D gene: .
clone size: .
CDR3 protein: CASSLRDQGAYEQYF
CDR3 DNA: TGTGCCAGCAGCTTAAGAGATCAGGGCGCCTACGAGCAGTACTTC

V gene: TRBV30
J gene: TRBJ2-3
D gene: .
clone size: .
CDR3 protein: CAWAKGTVLADTQYF
CDR3 DNA: TGTGCCTGGGCCAAGGGGACCGTGTTGGCAGATACGCAGTATTTT

V gene: TRBV11-2
J gene: TRBJ2-3
D gene: .
clone size: .
CDR3 protein: CASSLIGSLADTQYF
CDR3 DNA: TGTGCCAGCAGCTTAATCGGGAGCCTGGCAGATACGCAGTATTTT

V gene: TRBV20-1
J gene: TRBJ2-7
D gene: .
clone size: few
CDR3 protein: CSARPDTGTPFYEQYF
CDR3 DNA: TGCAGTGCTAGACCCGACACCGGGACACCTTTTTACGAGCAGTACTTC

V gene: TRBV7-9
J gene: TRBJ2-1
D gene: .
clone size: few
CDR3 protein: CASTQGSGPKQFF
CDR3 DNA: TGTGCCAGCACGCAAGGAAGCGGGCCAAAGCAGTTCTTC

V gene: TRBV20-1
J gene: TRBJ2-3
D gene: TRBD2
clone size: few
CDR3 protein: CSALRTSGGSTDTQYF
CDR3 DNA: TGCAGTGCTCTTCGGACTAGCGGAGGTAGCACAGATACGCAGTATTTT

V gene: TRBV4-3
J gene: TRBJ1-4
D gene: .
clone size: .
CDR3 protein: CASSQVGGAKDEKLFF
CDR3 DNA: TGCGCCAGCAGCCAAGTCGGGGGTGCAAAAGATGAAAAACTGTTTTTT

V gene: TRBV20-1
J gene: TRBJ2-1
D gene: .
clone size: .
CDR3 protein: CSAWRGNEQFF
CDR3 DNA: TGCAGTGCTTGGAGAGGGAATGAGCAGTTCTTC

V gene: TRBV7-9
J gene: TRBJ2-5
D gene: TRBD2
clone size: .
CDR3 protein: CASRPLAGGPSETQYF
CDR3 DNA: TGTGCCAGCAGACCCCTAGCGGGAGGGCCGAGCGAGACCCAGTACTTC

V gene: TRBV20-1
J gene: TRBJ2-1
D gene: TRBD2
clone size: .
CDR3 protein: CSAKRDQYEQFF
CDR3 DNA: TGCAGTGCTAAGCGGGATCAGTATGAGCAGTTCTTC

V gene: TRBV20-1
J gene: TRBJ2-1
D gene: TRBD2
clone size: few
CDR3 protein: CSASLAGVNEQFF
CDR3 DNA: TGCAGTGCTAGCCTAGCGGGAGTGAATGAGCAGTTCTTC

V gene: TRBV4-2
J gene: TRBJ2-7
D gene: TRBD1
clone size: .
CDR3 protein: CASSQEWAQGAYEQYF
CDR3 DNA: TGTGCCAGCAGCCAAGAATGGGCACAGGGGGCCTACGAGCAGTACTTC

V gene: TRBV12-3/TRBV12-4
J gene: TRBJ1-1
D gene: .
clone size: few
CDR3 protein: CASISTGNTEAFF
CDR3 DNA: TGTGCCAGCATTTCGACAGGGAACACTGAAGCTTTCTTT

V gene: TRBV12-3/TRBV12-4
J gene: TRBJ2-2
D gene: .
clone size: .
CDR3 protein: CASSAGSRTGELFF
CDR3 DNA: TGTGCCAGTTCCGCCGGGAGTCGTACCGGGGAGCTGTTTTTT

V gene: TRBV27
J gene: TRBJ2-3
D gene: TRBD2
clone size: .
CDR3 protein: CASREAGTADTQYF
CDR3 DNA: TGTGCCAGCAGGGAAGCGGGAACGGCGGATACGCAGTATTTT

V gene: TRBV5-1
J gene: TRBJ2-6
D gene: .
clone size: .
CDR3 protein: CASSERSLDGANVLTF
CDR3 DNA: TGCGCCAGCAGCGAAAGATCTTTAGATGGGGCCAACGTCCTGACTTTC

V gene: TRBV6-5
J gene: TRBJ2-5
D gene: TRBD2
clone size: once
CDR3 protein: CASSFSGRAGETQYF
CDR3 DNA: TGTGCCAGCAGTTTTAGCGGGAGGGCCGGAGAGACCCAGTACTTC

V gene: TRBV28
J gene: TRBJ1-6
D gene: .
clone size: few
CDR3 protein: CASTSGPIGSPLHF
CDR3 DNA: TGTGCCAGCACCTCCGGGCCGATCGGTTCACCCCTCCACTTT

V gene: TRBV5-6
J gene: TRBJ2-5
D gene: TRBD1
clone size: few
CDR3 protein: CASSPPPDRGLETQYF
CDR3 DNA: TGTGCCAGCAGCCCGCCACCCGACAGGGGTTTGGAGACCCAGTACTTC

V gene: TRBV3-1
J gene: TRBJ1-1
D gene: .
clone size: few
CDR3 protein: CASSQRQAGAFF
CDR3 DNA: TGTGCCAGCAGCCAACGGCAGGCTGGGGCTTTCTTT

V gene: TRBV5-5
J gene: TRBJ1-6
D gene: .
clone size: few
CDR3 protein: CASSLFGNVGSPLHF
CDR3 DNA: TGTGCCAGCAGCTTATTCGGGAACGTGGGATCACCCCTCCACTTT

V gene: TRBV5-1
J gene: TRBJ2-1
D gene: .
clone size: few
CDR3 protein: CASSLRIGNEQFF
CDR3 DNA: TGCGCCAGCAGCTTGAGGATAGGGAATGAGCAGTTCTTC

V gene: TRBV5-1
J gene: TRBJ2-5
D gene: .
clone size: .
CDR3 protein: CASSLQGAEYQETQYF
CDR3 DNA: TGCGCCAGCAGCTTGCAAGGGGCTGAGTACCAAGAGACCCAGTACTTC